This passage covers 4 T cell receptor beta chains from one sample sequenced in a study of T cells in Graves' hyperthyroidism and ophthalmopathy. Amplified regions were TCR beta CDR3 sequences from RNA transcripts. RT-PCR in the first round (using the HTBI primer set) targeted the TCR CDR3. MiXCR was run by TCRdb on the multiplex PCR reads, yielding one entry per CDR3 protein. This sample has a few hundred thousand distinct CDR3 sequences; around 21% occur once, and the top ten carry 26%. The sample comprised blood. The receptors originated from a man aged 18-30 years with Graves' hyperthyroidism.

This clonotype was found many times. The chain employs TRBV2 and TRBJ2-4; 7 nucleotides align to TRBD2. In germline, CDR1 is SNHLY, CDR2 FYNNEI. V was clipped by 8 bases and J by 0 bases; unmatched bases: 10. This CDR3 is 16 amino acids long. The CDR3 here is CASVGLRSLAKNIQYF. The CDR3 bases are TGTGCCAGCGTGGGACTACGCTCCTTAGCCAAAAACATTCAGTACTTC.

The CDR3 loop reads CASSSGTSGSVGQETQYF. The CDR3 bases are TGTGCCAGCAGTTCCGGGACTAGCGGGAGCGTGGGGCAAGAGACCCAGTACTTC. The rearrangement uses TRBV6-5 and TRBJ2-5, with TRBD2 matching over 14 bases. The CDR3 loop spans 18 amino acids. Germline CDR1 is MNHEY and CDR2 is SVGAGI. V dropped 4 bases and J dropped 2; count of bases not matched to a gene: 9.

This clonotype was recorded many times. The V gene is TRBV5-1, the J gene TRBJ1-1; 9 nucleotides line up with TRBD1. The CDR3 is made up of 15 amino acids. The germline CDR1 and CDR2 sequences are SGHRS and YFSETQ. With 4 bases clipped from V and 1 base from J, the junction kept 5 bases outside the gene matches. Here the CDR3 reads CASSAWDRENTEAFF. CDR3 sequence (DNA): TGCGCCAGCAGCGCGTGGGACAGGGAGAACACTGAAGCTTTCTTT.

Many counts were recorded for this clonotype. The CDR3 DNA is TGTGCCTGGAGTTACTGGACCGGGGAGCTGTTTTTT. It encodes CAWSYWTGELFF. The chain combines TRBV30 with TRBJ2-2; D unclear. CDR3 length equals 12 residues. V dropped 2 bases and J dropped 5 bases, with 6 bases sitting between them. The germline CDR1 and CDR2 sequences are GTSNPN and SVGIG (reference sequence). The full variable domain, with the rest looked up from reference TRBV30 and TRBJ2-2, is SQTIHQWPATLVQPVGSPLSLECTVEGTSNPNLYWYRQAAGRGLQLLFYSVGIGQISSEVPQNLSASRPQDRQFILSSKKLLLSDSGFYLCAWSYWTGELFFGEGSRLTVL.